Listed below are T cell receptor beta chains from one sample, sequenced in a study of T cell repertoires in aging, cancer and after chemotherapy. TCRdb itself ran the multiplex PCR reads through MiXCR, one entry per CDR3 protein. The sample has approximately 2,000 distinct CDR3 sequences; roughly a quarter are singletons. Sequenced sample: blood. Every receptor here comes from a human donor with a solid tumor. Each CDR3 is given with its conserved first and last residue. Fields, in order: CDR3 length, clone size, D gene, J gene, V gene, CDR3 protein, CDR3 DNA. D genes are given only for firm matches. Size is omitted from some rows. Given values are once, few, many or a class for expanded clones.

length: 14; size: NA; D: NA; J: TRBJ2-1; V: TRBV4-3; CDR3: CASSRDSSYNEQFF; DNA: TGCGCCAGCAGCAGAGATAGCTCCTACAATGAGCAGTTCTTC
length: 13; size: large; D: NA; J: TRBJ2-2; V: TRBV19; CDR3: CASTDRYGGELFF; DNA: TGTGCCAGTACTGACAGGTACGGCGGGGAGCTGTTTTTT
length: 15; size: NA; D: TRBD1; J: TRBJ2-1; V: TRBV20-1; CDR3: CTARQTGTGGSEQFF; DNA: TGCACTGCTAGACAAACCGGGACAGGGGGTAGTGAGCAGTTCTTC
length: 14; size: NA; D: NA; J: TRBJ1-5; V: TRBV10-2; CDR3: CASSESGSNQPQHF; DNA: TGCGCCAGCAGTGAGTCGGGTAGCAATCAGCCCCAGCATTTT
length: 14; size: NA; D: TRBD1; J: TRBJ2-5; V: TRBV6-2/TRBV6-3; CDR3: CASNRDSLQETQYF; DNA: TGTGCCAGTAACCGGGACAGCCTCCAAGAGACCCAGTACTTC
length: 17; size: NA; D: NA; J: TRBJ2-2; V: TRBV6-2/TRBV6-3; CDR3: CASTYNAAFANTGELFF; DNA: TGTGCCAGCACTTACAACGCCGCGTTCGCGAACACCGGGGAGCTGTTTTTT
length: 12; size: medium-sized; D: TRBD1; J: TRBJ2-2; V: TRBV12-3/TRBV12-4; CDR3: CASSLTGLELFF; DNA: TGTGCCAGCAGCCTGACAGGGTTGGAGCTGTTTTTT
length: 16; size: medium-sized; D: TRBD1; J: TRBJ2-7; V: TRBV27; CDR3: CASSLRGQGTTYEQYF; DNA: TGTGCCAGCAGTTTACGGGGACAGGGCACGACCTACGAGCAGTACTTC
length: 16; size: NA; D: TRBD1; J: TRBJ2-2; V: TRBV5-5; CDR3: CASSLEQGAKTGELFF; DNA: TGTGCCAGCAGCTTGGAACAGGGGGCGAAGACCGGGGAGCTGTTTTTT
length: 16; size: medium-sized; D: NA; J: TRBJ2-5; V: TRBV5-5; CDR3: CASSLFTGVRQETQYF; DNA: TGTGCCAGCAGCTTGTTTACGGGGGTGAGACAAGAGACCCAGTACTTC
length: 17; size: few; D: NA; J: TRBJ1-3; V: TRBV18; CDR3: CASSPKVTGTAGNTIYF; DNA: TGTGCCAGCTCACCTAAAGTTACAGGGACCGCAGGAAACACCATATATTTT
length: 17; size: medium-sized; D: NA; J: TRBJ2-5; V: TRBV6-6; CDR3: CASSHRAPYRAQETQYF; DNA: TGTGCCAGCAGTCACCGGGCTCCGTATCGTGCCCAAGAGACCCAGTACTTC
length: 16; size: medium-sized; D: TRBD1; J: TRBJ1-2; V: TRBV6-1; CDR3: CASSDPFGRGRLGYTF; DNA: TGTGCCAGCAGTGATCCTTTCGGCAGGGGGCGGCTTGGCTACACCTTC
length: 13; size: medium-sized; D: NA; J: TRBJ2-3; V: TRBV7-6; CDR3: CATRSSSRDTQYF; DNA: TGTGCCACCCGCTCGAGTAGCAGAGATACGCAGTATTTT
length: 14; size: large; D: NA; J: TRBJ2-3; V: TRBV29-1; CDR3: CSVESGTPTDTQYF; DNA: TGCAGCGTTGAGTCAGGAACCCCCACAGATACGCAGTATTTT
length: 14; size: NA; D: TRBD1; J: TRBJ1-5; V: TRBV14; CDR3: CASSQDRGNQPQHF; DNA: TGTGCCAGCAGCCAGGACAGGGGGAATCAGCCCCAGCATTTT
length: 15; size: NA; D: NA; J: TRBJ1-5; V: TRBV6-6; CDR3: CASSPGLIGNQPQHF; DNA: TGTGCCAGCAGCCCGGGACTAATAGGCAATCAGCCCCAGCATTTT
length: 16; size: medium-sized; D: NA; J: TRBJ1-1; V: TRBV6-1; CDR3: CASSDTQVFTNTEAFF; DNA: TGTGCCAGCAGTGATACCCAGGTCTTCACGAACACTGAAGCTTTCTTT
length: 18; size: medium-sized; D: TRBD1; J: TRBJ2-7; V: TRBV6-2/TRBV6-3; CDR3: CASSLTGTASSGAYEQYF; DNA: TGTGCCAGCAGTTTGACCGGGACAGCCTCTTCAGGGGCCTACGAGCAGTACTTC
length: 14; size: few; D: TRBD2; J: TRBJ2-1; V: TRBV4-3; CDR3: CASSQEGGDNEQFF; DNA: TGCGCCAGCAGCCAGGAGGGAGGGGATAATGAGCAGTTCTTC
length: 18; size: NA; D: TRBD2; J: TRBJ2-3; V: TRBV19; CDR3: CASSILMGGGGKADTQYF; DNA: TGTGCCAGTAGTATCCTTATGGGGGGCGGGGGGAAAGCAGATACGCAGTATTTT
length: 14; size: few; D: NA; J: TRBJ1-2; V: TRBV7-9; CDR3: CASSLAGANYGYTF; DNA: TGTGCCAGCAGCTTAGCAGGGGCTAACTATGGCTACACCTTC
length: 14; size: medium-sized; D: NA; J: TRBJ2-7; V: TRBV18; CDR3: CASSPGSDSYEQYF; DNA: TGTGCCAGCTCACCGGGAAGCGATTCCTACGAGCAGTACTTC
length: 13; size: large; D: NA; J: TRBJ2-3; V: TRBV7-6; CDR3: CASSPSTGDTQYF; DNA: TGTGCCAGCAGCCCCTCGACGGGAGATACGCAGTATTTT
length: 17; size: few; D: NA; J: TRBJ2-3; V: TRBV5-1; CDR3: CASSLYLSPLGADTQYF; DNA: TGCGCCAGCAGCTTGTATTTGAGCCCCCTTGGGGCAGATACGCAGTATTTT
length: 18; size: NA; D: NA; J: TRBJ1-4; V: TRBV7-4; CDR3: CASSANSGVVGMNEKLFF; DNA: TGTGCCAGCAGCGCTAACAGTGGGGTGGTAGGGATGAATGAAAAACTGTTTTTT
length: 14; size: few; D: NA; J: TRBJ1-6; V: TRBV14; CDR3: CASSQAGGNSPLHF; DNA: TGTGCCAGCAGCCAAGCAGGAGGCAATTCACCCCTCCACTTT
length: 16; size: medium-sized; D: TRBD1; J: TRBJ2-4; V: TRBV6-1; CDR3: CASRHRDRLAKNIQYF; DNA: TGTGCCAGCAGGCACCGGGACAGATTAGCCAAAAACATTCAGTACTTC
length: 14; size: medium-sized; D: TRBD1; J: TRBJ1-5; V: TRBV27; CDR3: CASSLRGLYQPQHF; DNA: TGTGCCAGCAGTTTAAGGGGGCTATATCAGCCCCAGCATTTT
length: 17; size: few; D: NA; J: TRBJ1-5; V: TRBV6-2/TRBV6-3; CDR3: CASSYNPGKGGNQPQHF; DNA: TGTGCCAGCAGTTACAACCCAGGCAAGGGCGGCAATCAGCCCCAGCATTTT
length: 14; size: medium-sized; D: TRBD1; J: TRBJ1-2; V: TRBV6-1; CDR3: CASSEDRFIYGYTF; DNA: TGTGCCAGCAGTGAGGACAGGTTTATATATGGCTACACCTTC
length: 14; size: NA; D: NA; J: TRBJ1-1; V: TRBV20-1; CDR3: CSAPGLPLNTEAFF; DNA: TGCAGTGCCCCGGGCCTTCCGCTGAACACTGAAGCTTTCTTT
length: 13; size: few; D: TRBD1; J: TRBJ1-1; V: TRBV6-5; CDR3: CASSLGQHREAFF; DNA: TGTGCCAGCAGCTTGGGACAGCATCGTGAAGCTTTCTTT
length: 12; size: NA; D: NA; J: TRBJ2-5; V: TRBV29-1; CDR3: CSVGGTQETQYF; DNA: TGCAGCGTCGGCGGGACCCAAGAGACCCAGTACTTC
length: 12; size: NA; D: NA; J: TRBJ2-7; V: TRBV29-1; CDR3: CSVEGRHREQYF; DNA: TGCAGCGTTGAAGGGAGACACCGCGAGCAGTACTTC
length: 15; size: NA; D: TRBD1; J: TRBJ2-7; V: TRBV6-5; CDR3: CACSPGTGGSYERYF; DNA: TGTGCCTGCTCCCCAGGGACAGGGGGCTCCTACGAGCGGTACTTC
length: 15; size: few; D: TRBD1; J: TRBJ2-2; V: TRBV7-9; CDR3: CASSPWTGGTGELFF; DNA: TGTGCCAGCAGCCCGTGGACAGGAGGCACCGGGGAGCTGTTTTTT